The clone carrying this T cell receptor beta chain is labeled as medium-sized. Antigen: not known. The data were taken from a study of T cell repertoires in ileal Crohn's disease. Study outcomes and limitations: High-frequency clones were more common in sorted CD8 than CD4 cells. Clonality above 26.8% at surgery always came with endoscopic recurrence.

Germline-derived CDR1 and CDR2 are ENHRY and SYGVKD. The V end lost 0 bases, the J end lost 3 bases, and 12 bases lay between the germline ends. This CDR3 comprises 16 residues. Sequencing used immunoSEQ multiplex PCR; TCRdb keeps in-frame clones, though not all of them. The sample has over 9,500 clones; around 80% are singletons. V usage is TRBV10-3 and J usage is TRBJ1-5, with a tentative D call TRBD1 (6 bases). The source of this sequence is an adult with Crohn's disease. The sequenced sample consisted of ileal tissue. CDR3 nucleotide sequence: TGTGCCATCAGTGAGTCCCCAGGGGATGTCAATCAGCCCCAGCATTTT. Amino acids: CAISESPGDVNQPQHF.